Presented here are 32 T cell receptor beta chains from one specimen sequenced in a study of early stage breast cancer tumors. Data came from immunoSEQ multiplex PCR; TCRdb stores just in-frame clones and leaves some out. Among around 31,000 clones listed, 70% to 75% were seen once. Sequenced material: breast tumor tissue. The receptors originated from a person aged 30 to 39 with breast cancer.

This sequence joins TRBV7-6 and TRBJ2-1; 10 bases agree with TRBD2. Germline V gene lookup returns CDR1 SGHVS and CDR2 FNYEAQ. Trimming took 5 bases from V and 6 from J; bases not matched to a gene: 16. There are 18 residues in the CDR3. Written as DNA, the CDR3 is TGTGCCAGCAGCCTGACCTCCTTAACTAGCGGGACGGGCAATGAGCAGTTCTTC. Amino acid sequence: CASSLTSLTSGTGNEQFF. Using reference TRBV7-6 and TRBJ2-1 for the parts outside the CDR3, the full variable domain is GAGVSQSPRYKVTKRGQDVALRCDPISGHVSLYWYRQALGQGPEFLTYFNYEAQQDKSGLPNDRFSAERPEGSISTLTIQRTEQRDSAMYRCASSLTSLTSGTGNEQFFGPGTRLTVL.

There are a few counts of this clone. The chain links TRBV7-9 to TRBJ2-1; TRBD1 matches 7 bases. Looked up from germline, CDR1 is SEHNR and CDR2 is FQNEAQ (reference sequence). J was trimmed by 10 bases and V by 4 bases; bases with no gene match: 4. The CDR3 runs to 12 residues. This CDR3 reads CASSWVTGEQFF. The CDR3 nucleotides are TGTGCCAGCAGCTGGGTGACAGGGGAGCAGTTCTTC. The variable domain in full, completed from reference TRBV7-9 and TRBJ2-1, reads DTGVSQNPRHKITKRGQNVTFRCDPISEHNRLYWYRQTLGQGPEFLTYFQNEAQLEKSRLLSDRFSAERPKGSFSTLEIQRTEQGDSAMYLCASSWVTGEQFFGPGTRLTVL.

The chain recombines TRBV5-4 with TRBJ1-1, with D perhaps TRBD1 (5 bases). Trimming stripped 3 bases from V and 4 bases from J, with 16 bases between. CDR3 length equals 15 residues. Germline V gene data show CDR1 as SGHNT and CDR2 as YYREEE (reference sequence). The CDR3 sequence is CASSWMGGEATEAFF. The CDR3 DNA reads TGTGCCAGCAGCTGGATGGGGGGGGAGGCCACTGAAGCTTTCTTT. The whole variable domain, remainder taken from reference TRBV5-4 and TRBJ1-1, is ETGVTQSPTHLIKTRGQQVTLRCSSQSGHNTVSWYQQALGQGPQFIFQYYREEENGRGNFPPRFSGLQFPNYSSELNVNALELDDSALYLCASSWMGGEATEAFFGQGTRLTVV.

The chain couples TRBV11-2 to TRBJ1-4; TRBD1 matches at 8 bases. J gave up 10 bases and V 5 bases, and 15 bases lay outside the gene matches. This CDR3 has 16 amino acids. Germline lookup yields CDR1 SGHAT and CDR2 FQNNGV. Here the CDR3 reads CASSLYDRGEGGKLFF. CDR3 sequence (DNA): TGTGCCAGCAGCCTTTACGACAGGGGCGAAGGTGGAAAACTGTTTTTT. The full variable domain, completed using reference TRBV11-2 and TRBJ1-4, is EAGVAQSPRYKIIEKRQSVAFWCNPISGHATLYWYQQILGQGPKLLIQFQNNGVVDDSQLPKDRFSAERLKGVDSTLKIQPAKLEDSAVYLCASSLYDRGEGGKLFFGSGTQLSVL.

CDR3 loop: CASSTVPGSYNSPLHF. The CDR3 DNA sequence: TGTGCCAGCTCCACAGTGCCAGGTTCCTATAATTCACCCCTCCACTTT. The V gene is TRBV19, the J gene TRBJ1-6; D unresolved. The CDR3 runs to 16 residues. Trimming removed 9 bases from V and 1 base from J, with 16 bases in between. The germline V gene has CDR1 LNHDA and CDR2 SQIVND (reference sequence).

This rearrangement joins TRBV5-1 to TRBJ2-7; D is perhaps TRBD1 (5 bases). Trimming stripped 2 bases from V and 1 base from J, with 13 bases between. Germline V gene lookup returns CDR1 SGHRS and CDR2 YFSETQ. The CDR3 contains 15 residues. CDR3 bases: TGCGCCAGCAGCTTTAATACAGGACCTTCCTACGAGCAGTACTTC. Its protein product is CASSFNTGPSYEQYF.

The gene calls are TRBV5-1 and TRBJ2-2, with no clear D. Between the trimmed V and J ends, which lost 0 bases and 4 bases, there was a span of 7 bases. This CDR3 spans 14 amino acids. Germline V gene data show CDR1 as SGHRS and CDR2 as YFSETQ. As DNA, the CDR3 is TGCGCCAGCAGCTTGGAGCTTAGCACCGGGGAGCTGTTTTTT. It encodes CASSLELSTGELFF. The full variable domain, with the rest looked up from reference TRBV5-1 and TRBJ2-2, is KAGVTQTPRYLIKTRGQQVTLSCSPISGHRSVSWYQQTPGQGLQFLFEYFSETQRNKGNFPGRFSGRQFSNSRSEMNVSTLELGDSALYLCASSLELSTGELFFGEGSRLTVL.

The chain joins TRBV6-5 to TRBJ2-2, with TRBD2 identical over 9 bases. CDR3 length: 16 residues. The junction had 0 bases not matched to a gene; V was cut back by 0 bases and J by 1 base. Germline lookup yields CDR1 MNHEY and CDR2 SVGAGI. The CDR3 bases are TGTGCCAGCAGTTACTCGACTAGCGGGAACACCGGGGAGCTGTTTTTT. This sequence encodes CASSYSTSGNTGELFF.

The chain couples TRBV4-2 to TRBJ2-5, with D perhaps matching TRBD1 or TRBD2 (6 bases each). The CDR3 length is 14 residues. CDR1 LGHNA and CDR2 YNFKEQ come from the germline V gene. V was shortened by 11 bases and J by 5 bases, with 21 bases between the two germline ends. In DNA, the CDR3 is TGTGCCGCACAGAGGGGGGTGGGGTCGGAGACCCAGTACTTC. It encodes CAAQRGVGSETQYF.

This clone is a singleton in its sample. The CDR3 DNA is TGTGCCAGCAGTAAGGCAGGACGTAGCTCCTATAATTCACCCCTCCACTTT. It translates to CASSKAGRSSYNSPLHF. The chain uses TRBV7-2 and TRBJ1-6, with unresolved D. In germline, CDR1 is SGHTA, CDR2 FQGNSA. Trimming took 6 bases from V and 0 from J, leaving 15 bases between them. The CDR3 is 17 amino acids.

The chain uses TRBV14 and TRBJ2-7; 9 nucleotides match TRBD2. Germline CDR1 SGHDN, CDR2 FVKESK. The CDR3 is 14 residues long. Trimming took 6 bases from V and 0 from J; bases not matched to a gene: 3. The CDR3 loop is CASRTSGISYEQYF. In DNA, the CDR3 is TGTGCCAGCAGGACTAGCGGAATCTCCTACGAGCAGTACTTC.

CDR3 DNA: TGCAGTGCTACGGGGACGAACATTCAGTACTTC. Protein sequence: CSATGTNIQYF. The chain joins TRBV20-1 to TRBJ2-4; D assignment may be TRBD1 or TRBD2 (5 bases each). CDR3 length equals 11 residues. The germline V gene encodes CDR1 DFQATT and CDR2 SNEGSKA (reference sequence). With 4 bases removed from V and 7 bases from J, the gap between germline ends came to 8 bases.

This clone was picked up one time. V and J are TRBV6-5 and TRBJ2-7, with 8 bases aligning to TRBD1. The CDR3 totals 15 residues. V gave up 6 bases and J gave up 6 bases; unmatched junction bases: 13. Germline CDR1 is MNHEY and CDR2 is SVGAGI. Written as DNA, the CDR3 is TGTGCCAGCAGGCCAGAAGGACAGGGCAGGAGCGAGCAGTACTTC. Its protein is CASRPEGQGRSEQYF.

The chain carries TRBV6-1 and TRBJ1-2; 7 positions match TRBD1. Trimming removed 4 bases from V and 3 bases from J; junction bases left unmatched: 8. CDR3 length equals 15 residues. In germline, CDR1 is MNHNS, CDR2 SASEGT. The CDR3 sequence is CASSGRQGWDYGYTF. The CDR3 DNA follows: TGTGCCAGCAGTGGTCGACAGGGTTGGGACTATGGCTACACCTTC.

The V call is TRBV4-1, the J call TRBJ2-1, with 8 bases matching TRBD2. With V trimmed by 4 bases and J by 7 bases, 9 bases remained unmatched. The CDR3 covers 15 residues. Germline V gives CDR1 MGHRA, CDR2 YSYEKL. The CDR3 loop reads CASSPGLALRNEQFF. Written as DNA, the CDR3 is TGCGCCAGCAGCCCCGGACTAGCCCTACGGAATGAGCAGTTCTTC.

This chain links TRBV11-2 with TRBJ2-3, with 8 bases that match TRBD1. The germline V gene encodes CDR1 SGHAT and CDR2 FQNNGV. J was trimmed by 4 bases and V by 0 bases; bases with no gene match: 3. The CDR3 consists of 15 residues. The CDR3 is CASSLDRGRADTQYF. The CDR3 coding sequence is TGTGCCAGCAGCTTAGACAGGGGGCGGGCAGATACGCAGTATTTT.

This chain links TRBV5-8 with TRBJ1-1; D is unresolved. The germline V gene has CDR1 SGHTS and CDR2 YDEGEE. CDR3 length: 13 amino acids. With 6 bases removed from V and 6 bases from J, the gap between germline ends came to 15 bases. The CDR3 sequence is CASTIGVRPEAFF. Here the CDR3 DNA reads TGTGCCAGCACCATTGGGGTAAGGCCTGAAGCTTTCTTT.

The rearrangement links TRBV5-1 to TRBJ1-3, with D maybe TRBD1 (5 bases). Germline lookup yields CDR1 SGHRS and CDR2 YFSETQ. The V gene lost 0 bases and the J gene lost 0 bases, with 13 bases spanning the gap. The CDR3 runs 17 residues. CDR3 amino acids: CASSLGLGVSSGNTIYF. Written as DNA, the CDR3 is TGCGCCAGCAGCTTGGGTCTAGGGGTTTCCTCTGGAAACACCATATATTTT.

This chain uses TRBV30 with TRBJ2-7, with 7 bases identical to TRBD2. From germline, CDR1 is GTSNPN and CDR2 SVGIG (reference sequence). Unmatched junction bases numbered 8, after V lost 3 bases and J lost 3 bases. This CDR3 contains 14 residues. This CDR3 is CAWSQGTTNYEQYF. In nucleotides, the CDR3 is TGTGCCTGGAGCCAAGGGACTACCAACTACGAGCAGTACTTC. Filled out from reference TRBV30 and TRBJ2-7, the complete variable domain reads SQTIHQWPATLVQPVGSPLSLECTVEGTSNPNLYWYRQAAGRGLQLLFYSVGIGQISSEVPQNLSASRPQDRQFILSSKKLLLSDSGFYLCAWSQGTTNYEQYFGPGTRLTVT.

This clone is a singleton in its sample. The genes are TRBV21-1 and TRBJ2-3; the D call in the table, TRBD2, was not verified against the DNA. TRBV21-1 represents a pseudogene. This CDR3 comprises 18 residues. CDR3 residues: CASSKELAGGRRTDTQYF. CDR3 nucleotide sequence: TGTGCCAGCAGCAAAGAACTAGCGGGAGGCAGAAGGACAGATACGCAGTATTTT.

This clone came up once. V is TRBV25-1 and J is TRBJ2-5; D is unresolved. The V end lost 0 bases, the J end lost 1 base, and 3 bases lay between the germline ends. Germline lookup yields CDR1 MGHDK and CDR2 SYGVNS. The CDR3 loop spans 13 amino acids. The CDR3 is CASSEYFQETQYF. CDR3 nucleotide sequence: TGTGCCAGCAGTGAATATTTCCAAGAGACCCAGTACTTC. Combining the CDR3 with reference TRBV25-1 and TRBJ2-5 gives the whole variable domain EADIYQTPRYLVIGTGKKITLECSQTMGHDKMYWYQQDPGMELHLIHYSYGVNSTEKGDLSSESTVSRIRTEHFPLTLESARPSHTSQYLCASSEYFQETQYFGPGTRLLVL.

The CDR3 DNA reads TGCAGCGTTGAAAGTTGGGTTGGGGGAAACACTGAAGCTTTCTTT. It encodes CSVESWVGGNTEAFF. The chain is built from TRBV29-1 and TRBJ1-1, with D possibly TRBD1 on 5 matching bases. CDR1 SQVTM and CDR2 ANQGSEA come from the germline V gene. Trimming left V 2 bases short and J 2 bases short, with 15 bases between. The CDR3 is 15 amino acids.

This clone was counted only a few times. The V and J genes are TRBV7-3 and TRBJ1-1; a weak D match, TRBD1 (6 bases). The CDR3 consists of 14 residues. Trimming took 4 bases from V and 1 from J, leaving 10 bases between them. The germline V gene encodes CDR1 SGHTA and CDR2 FQGTGA. The CDR3 here is CASSSGHQNTEAFF. CDR3 DNA sequence: TGTGCCAGCAGCTCGGGACACCAGAACACTGAAGCTTTCTTT.

This clone was detected a few times. The V and J genes are TRBV9 and TRBJ2-7; the D call may be TRBD1 or TRBD2 (5 bases each). This CDR3 is 13 amino acids long. V shed 2 bases and J shed 7 bases, with 13 bases lying between them. CDR1 and CDR2 from the germline V gene are SGDLS and YYNGEE. For the CDR3, the DNA is TGTGCCAGCAGCGTTAAAAGGGGCGGGGAGCAGTACTTC. As protein: CASSVKRGGEQYF.

The gene calls are TRBV5-4 and TRBJ1-2, with 8 bases matching TRBD1. The germline CDR1 and CDR2 sequences are SGHNT and YYREEE (reference sequence). The CDR3 loop spans 15 amino acids. V lost 2 bases, J lost 2 bases, and 5 bases stayed unmatched. In nucleotides, the CDR3 is TGTGCCAGCAGCTTCGGACAGGGAGGGAACTATGGCTACACCTTC. Translated, it gives CASSFGQGGNYGYTF.

This chain links TRBV6-1 with TRBJ2-7, with 10 bases that match TRBD1. This CDR3 is built from 15 residues. V lost 4 bases to trimming and J lost 9 bases; unmatched junction nucleotides: 12. The V gene's germline CDR1 is MNHNS and CDR2 SASEGT. The CDR3 is CASSVPGTGARGQYF. DNA of the CDR3: TGTGCCAGCAGTGTACCCGGGACAGGGGCCCGAGGGCAGTACTTC.

This clone was found a few times. The V gene is TRBV30, the J gene TRBJ2-7, with TRBD2 as a possible D gene (5 bases). Deletions cut 1 base from V and 1 base from J, with 14 bases between. Germline V gene data show CDR1 as GTSNPN and CDR2 as SVGIG (reference sequence). The CDR3 covers 15 residues. The CDR3 loop is CAWSGERSGSYEQYF. CDR3 coding DNA: TGTGCCTGGAGTGGGGAGAGAAGCGGATCCTACGAGCAGTACTTC.

The rearrangement links TRBV10-3 to TRBJ2-7; the D is unclear. V was trimmed by 0 bases and J by 6 bases, leaving 6 bases between them. Germline loops: CDR1 ENHRY, CDR2 SYGVKD. The CDR3 has 12 amino acids. DNA of the CDR3: TGTGCCATCAGTGAGTCGGGAAGCGAGCAGTACTTC. It is translated as CAISESGSEQYF.

The J gene is TRBJ2-6, the V gene TRBV7-3; D ambiguous. Germline lookup yields CDR1 SGHTA and CDR2 FQGTGA. The CDR3 contains 15 residues. Trimming pared 2 bases from V and 0 bases from J, leaving 5 bases between. CDR3 nucleotide sequence: TGTGCCAGCAGCTTATTCGGCTCTGGGGCCAACGTCCTGACTTTC. This codes for CASSLFGSGANVLTF.

The chain couples TRBV9 to TRBJ1-1; 7 nucleotides agree with TRBD1. Per germline, CDR1 SGDLS and CDR2 YYNGEE. V gave up 5 bases and J gave up 2 bases; unmatched junction bases: 6. CDR3 length equals 14 residues. The CDR3 coding sequence is TGTGCCAGCAGATTCGAGGGGGCTAACACTGAAGCTTTCTTT. Translated, it gives CASRFEGANTEAFF.

The chain couples TRBV27 to TRBJ1-2; possible D gene TRBD1, 5 bases. The V end was cut by 5 bases, the J end by 6 bases, with 19 bases between. This CDR3 spans 15 amino acids. Looked up from germline, CDR1 is MNHEY and CDR2 is SMNVEV (reference sequence). As DNA, the CDR3 is TGTGCCAGCAGTGCTCAGGGATCTTACCGCCATGGCTACACCTTC. Translation gives CASSAQGSYRHGYTF.

This chain uses TRBV23-1 with TRBJ2-6; D is unresolved. TRBV23-1 is sorted into the ORF group, with uncertain function. The CDR3 covers 13 residues. V dropped 11 bases and J dropped 2 bases, with 10 bases sitting between them. The CDR3 here is CAWSLAGANVLTF. The CDR3 DNA is TGCGCCTGGAGCTTGGCTGGGGCCAACGTCCTGACTTTC.